The present T cell receptor beta chain was sequenced within a study of blood T cell repertoires in COVID-19. Across the study: Acute and convalescent COVID-19 samples came from the United States, Italy and Spain.

As processed by the authors: Cell counts per sample came from amplifying reference gene primers. The protocol was immunoSEQ multiplex PCR, while the TCRdb copy is restricted to in-frame clones and leaves out a portion. V and J calls and clone size follow that table, whereas D and trimming were derived from the DNA. The sample comprises some 530,000 clones, 88% of which are singletons, and 8% to 9.5% rests with the top ten. Trimming took 6 bases from V and 0 from J, leaving 7 bases between them. The CDR3 consists of 13 residues. The germline V gene encodes CDR1 KGHSH and CDR2 LQKENI. The chain combines TRBV18 with TRBJ2-3; no reliable D call. This clonotype originated in a woman aged 60 to 75 who had recovered from COVID-19. Sequences were obtained from PBMCs or T cells enriched from blood (not recorded which). CDR3 DNA sequence: TGTGCCAGCTCGCTCGGGAGCACAGATACGCAGTATTTT. Translation: CASSLGSTDTQYF.